The rows below give T cell receptor beta chains drawn from one sample of a study of cytomegalovirus exposure and HLA in healthy donors. TCRdb keeps only in-frame clones here, not all; method: immunoSEQ multiplex PCR. The sample lists 98,000 or so clones, about 9.5% seen once, with around 5.9% in the top ten. The sample consisted of PBMCs. The source is a man aged 40-55 years in good health and CMV-seropositive. Both conserved end residues are part of each CDR3. D genes are given only for firm matches. Size is omitted from some rows. Given values are once, few, many or a class for expanded clones.

size: few; V: TRBV18; D: .; J: TRBJ1-1; CDR3: CASSPPGYTEAFF; DNA: TGTGCCAGCTCACCCCCAGGGTACACTGAAGCTTTCTTT
size: once; V: TRBV28; D: .; J: TRBJ1-4; CDR3: CASSLLQGINEKLFF; DNA: TGTGCCAGCAGTTTACTTCAGGGGATAAATGAAAAACTGTTTTTT
size: few; V: TRBV6-1; D: TRBD1; J: TRBJ1-3; CDR3: CASSGDSALSGNTIYF; DNA: TGTGCCAGCAGTGGGGACAGCGCCCTCTCTGGAAACACCATATATTTT
size: .; V: TRBV4-1; D: TRBD2; J: TRBJ2-1; CDR3: CASSPSGLAGEGEQFF; DNA: TGCGCCAGCAGCCCCTCGGGACTAGCGGGAGAGGGGGAGCAGTTCTTC
size: few; V: TRBV6-4; D: TRBD2; J: TRBJ2-7; CDR3: CASSPSGRDSYEQYF; DNA: TGTGCCAGCAGTCCTAGCGGGAGAGACTCCTACGAGCAGTACTTC
size: once; V: TRBV4-2; D: .; J: TRBJ2-7; CDR3: CASGGAGSIYEQYF; DNA: TGTGCCAGCGGAGGGGCGGGGAGCATCTACGAGCAGTACTTC
size: many; V: TRBV29-1; D: TRBD2; J: TRBJ2-3; CDR3: CSVGTSGSDTQYF; DNA: TGCAGCGTGGGGACTAGCGGGAGTGATACGCAGTATTTT
size: few; V: TRBV30; D: TRBD1; J: TRBJ1-2; CDR3: CAWRDGQGRSGGRGYTF; DNA: TGTGCCTGGAGGGACGGACAGGGCAGGTCGGGAGGTCGTGGCTACACCTTC
size: .; V: TRBV18; D: .; J: TRBJ2-7; CDR3: CASSPTPGLGNEQYF; DNA: TGTGCCAGCTCACCTACCCCGGGATTAGGCAACGAGCAGTACTTC
size: few; V: TRBV7-9; D: TRBD2; J: TRBJ2-5; CDR3: CASSPLGGGETQYF; DNA: TGTGCCAGCAGCCCCCTGGGGGGGGGAGAGACCCAGTACTTC
size: few; V: TRBV5-1; D: .; J: TRBJ2-3; CDR3: CASSPGQGGTQYF; DNA: TGCGCCAGCAGCCCCGGGCAGGGTGGTACGCAGTATTTT
size: few; V: TRBV28; D: .; J: TRBJ1-4; CDR3: CASSNVAELFF; DNA: TGTGCCAGCAGTAATGTCGCAGAACTGTTTTTT
size: few; V: TRBV7-9; D: TRBD2; J: TRBJ2-1; CDR3: CASSLAGTSDEQFF; DNA: TGTGCCAGCAGCTTAGCGGGGACTAGCGATGAGCAGTTCTTC
size: .; V: TRBV5-1; D: TRBD1; J: TRBJ1-2; CDR3: CASSLDRGFYGYTF; DNA: TGCGCCAGCAGCTTGGACAGGGGGTTCTATGGCTACACCTTC
size: few; V: TRBV7-9; D: .; J: TRBJ1-4; CDR3: CASSFGGAGEKLFF; DNA: TGTGCCAGCAGCTTTGGAGGGGCGGGTGAAAAACTGTTTTTT
size: .; V: TRBV9; D: TRBD2; J: TRBJ2-1; CDR3: CASSVGTWTSGDHNEQFF; DNA: TGTGCCAGCAGCGTAGGGACCTGGACTAGCGGGGACCACAATGAGCAGTTCTTC
size: .; V: TRBV12-5; D: TRBD2; J: TRBJ2-5; CDR3: CASGLGASGKETQYF; DNA: TGTGCTAGTGGTTTGGGGGCTAGCGGGAAAGAGACCCAGTACTTC
size: .; V: TRBV18; D: .; J: TRBJ1-5; CDR3: CASSSGYGQPQHF; DNA: TGTGCCAGCTCCTCGGGGTATGGGCAGCCCCAGCATTTT
size: .; V: TRBV5-1; D: TRBD1; J: TRBJ1-2; CDR3: CASSGGTGWYGYTF; DNA: TGCGCCAGCAGCGGAGGGACAGGGTGGTATGGCTACACCTTC
size: few; V: TRBV6-1; D: TRBD2; J: TRBJ2-5; CDR3: CASTPGTSGSETQYF; DNA: TGTGCCAGCACCCCCGGGACTAGCGGTTCGGAGACCCAGTACTTC
size: .; V: TRBV5-1; D: .; J: TRBJ2-5; CDR3: CASSPSRGSRETQYF; DNA: TGCGCCAGCAGCCCCAGCCGGGGGTCTAGAGAGACCCAGTACTTC
size: .; V: TRBV5-1; D: TRBD1; J: TRBJ1-1; CDR3: CASSPETGTGGTEAFF; DNA: TGCGCCAGCAGCCCGGAGACCGGGACAGGGGGCACTGAAGCTTTCTTT
size: .; V: TRBV7-9; D: .; J: TRBJ2-7; CDR3: CASSSVTGIYEQYF; DNA: TGTGCCAGCAGCTCAGTGACAGGAATTTACGAGCAGTACTTC
size: .; V: TRBV20-1; D: .; J: TRBJ1-1; CDR3: CSADTNTEAFF; DNA: TGCAGTGCAGACACGAACACTGAAGCTTTCTTT
size: few; V: TRBV29-1; D: TRBD2; J: TRBJ2-3; CDR3: CSGVAGGTDTQYF; DNA: TGCAGCGGGGTAGCGGGAGGTACAGATACGCAGTATTTT
size: .; V: TRBV19; D: TRBD2; J: TRBJ2-7; CDR3: CASSITSGPYEQYF; DNA: TGTGCCAGTAGTATAACTAGCGGACCCTACGAGCAGTACTTC
size: .; V: TRBV19; D: TRBD1; J: TRBJ2-7; CDR3: CASSPRDSPYEQYF; DNA: TGTGCCAGTAGTCCCCGGGACAGCCCCTACGAGCAGTACTTC
size: few; V: TRBV9; D: .; J: TRBJ2-3; CDR3: CASSVEGTSSTDTQYF; DNA: TGTGCCAGCAGCGTAGAGGGGACTTCTAGCACAGATACGCAGTATTTT
size: many; V: TRBV29-1; D: TRBD1; J: TRBJ2-7; CDR3: CSVAPRTGGYEQYF; DNA: TGCAGCGTTGCCCCTAGGACAGGGGGCTACGAGCAGTACTTC
size: .; V: TRBV13; D: TRBD2; J: TRBJ2-7; CDR3: CATSREEAGEQYF; DNA: TGTGCCACGTCTCGGGAGGAGGCGGGCGAGCAGTACTTC
size: .; V: TRBV6-4; D: .; J: TRBJ2-3; CDR3: CASSQVASGTDTQYF; DNA: TGTGCCAGCAGCCAGGTGGCTAGCGGCACAGATACGCAGTATTTT
size: .; V: TRBV6-5; D: .; J: TRBJ1-1; CDR3: CASISTGGDTEAFF; DNA: TGTGCCAGCATTTCGACCGGGGGGGACACTGAAGCTTTCTTT
size: .; V: TRBV2; D: .; J: TRBJ2-1; CDR3: CASTDGGIEAYNEQFF; DNA: TGTGCCAGCACTGATGGCGGGATCGAGGCCTACAATGAGCAGTTCTTC
size: many; V: TRBV7-2; D: .; J: TRBJ1-5; CDR3: CASSLDILQPQHF; DNA: TGTGCCAGCAGCTTAGACATTCTGCAGCCCCAGCATTTT
size: .; V: TRBV10-3; D: TRBD2; J: TRBJ2-2; CDR3: CAISVGGRGELFF; DNA: TGTGCCATCAGTGTGGGCGGGAGAGGGGAGCTGTTTTTT
size: few; V: TRBV10-3; D: TRBD1; J: TRBJ1-1; CDR3: CATRQGTEAFF; DNA: TGTGCCACAAGACAGGGGACTGAAGCTTTCTTT
size: .; V: TRBV5-6; D: TRBD2; J: TRBJ2-5; CDR3: CASSWGGGQLIETQYF; DNA: TGTGCCAGCAGCTGGGGCGGGGGGCAGCTGATAGAGACCCAGTACTTC
size: .; V: TRBV14; D: .; J: TRBJ2-7; CDR3: CASSQRGGYSYEQYF; DNA: TGTGCCAGCAGCCAAAGGGGGGGCTACTCCTACGAGCAGTACTTC
size: .; V: TRBV5-1; D: .; J: TRBJ2-7; CDR3: CASSLGRGRYEQYF; DNA: TGCGCCAGCAGCTTGGGCAGGGGAAGATACGAGCAGTACTTC
size: few; V: TRBV4-1; D: TRBD1; J: TRBJ1-4; CDR3: CATAQGALEKLFF; DNA: TGCGCCACCGCACAGGGGGCACTTGAAAAACTGTTTTTT
size: .; V: TRBV30; D: TRBD1; J: TRBJ1-2; CDR3: CAWGRDRPYGYTF; DNA: TGTGCCTGGGGCCGGGACAGGCCCTATGGCTACACCTTC
size: few; V: TRBV25-1; D: .; J: TRBJ2-7; CDR3: CAIGTYEQYF; DNA: TGTGCCATCGGGACCTACGAGCAGTACTTC
size: .; V: TRBV6-1; D: TRBD2; J: TRBJ2-1; CDR3: CASSVSRGWTSGRVYEQFF; DNA: TGTGCCAGCAGTGTATCCAGGGGATGGACTAGCGGGAGGGTCTATGAGCAGTTCTTC
size: .; V: TRBV18; D: TRBD1; J: TRBJ1-5; CDR3: CASKDREVGQPQHF; DNA: TGTGCCAGCAAGGACAGGGAGGTTGGGCAGCCCCAGCATTTT
size: few; V: TRBV5-6; D: .; J: TRBJ2-7; CDR3: CASSRGTLTNLHEQYF; DNA: TGTGCCAGCAGCCGGGGGACCCTCACGAACCTCCACGAGCAGTACTTC
size: few; V: TRBV11-3; D: .; J: TRBJ2-4; CDR3: CASSLGGETKNIQYF; DNA: TGTGCCAGCAGCTTAGGGGGGGAGACCAAAAACATTCAGTACTTC
size: .; V: TRBV7-3; D: TRBD1; J: TRBJ2-2; CDR3: CASSQGDRGDTGELFF; DNA: TGTGCCAGCAGCCAAGGGGACAGGGGTGACACCGGGGAGCTGTTTTTT
size: many; V: TRBV2; D: .; J: TRBJ1-4; CDR3: CASSREDEKLFF; DNA: TGTGCCAGCAGCAGGGAGGATGAAAAACTGTTTTTT
size: few; V: TRBV21-1; D: .; J: TRBJ2-7; CDR3: CASSKVSGDSYEQYF; DNA: TGTGCCAGCAGCAAAGTTAGCGGGGACTCCTACGAGCAGTACTTC
size: .; V: TRBV15; D: .; J: TRBJ2-1; CDR3: CATSLGGGSVNEQFF; DNA: TGTGCCACCAGCTTGGGTGGCGGAAGTGTCAATGAGCAGTTCTTC
size: few; V: TRBV9; D: .; J: TRBJ2-7; CDR3: CASSVGRSDYEQYF; DNA: TGTGCCAGCAGCGTTGGCAGATCCGACTACGAGCAGTACTTC
size: few; V: TRBV10-1; D: .; J: TRBJ2-3; CDR3: CASMRQLGVGDTQYF; DNA: TGCGCCAGCATGCGGCAGCTCGGTGTTGGAGATACGCAGTATTTT